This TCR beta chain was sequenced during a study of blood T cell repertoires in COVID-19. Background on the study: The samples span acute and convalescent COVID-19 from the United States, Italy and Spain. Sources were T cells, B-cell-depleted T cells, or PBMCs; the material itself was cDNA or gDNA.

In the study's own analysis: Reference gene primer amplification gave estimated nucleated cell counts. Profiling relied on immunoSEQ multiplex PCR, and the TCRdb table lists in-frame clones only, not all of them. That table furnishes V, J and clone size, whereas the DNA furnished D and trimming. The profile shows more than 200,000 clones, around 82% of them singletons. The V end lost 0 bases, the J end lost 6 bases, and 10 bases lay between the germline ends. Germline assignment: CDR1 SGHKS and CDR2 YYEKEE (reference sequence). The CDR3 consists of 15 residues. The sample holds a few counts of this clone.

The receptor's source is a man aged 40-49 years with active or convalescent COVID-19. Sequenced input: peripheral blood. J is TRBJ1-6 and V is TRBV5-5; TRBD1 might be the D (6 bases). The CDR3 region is CASSLDRVSNSPLHF. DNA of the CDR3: TGTGCCAGCAGCTTGGACAGGGTTAGTAATTCACCCCTCCACTTT.